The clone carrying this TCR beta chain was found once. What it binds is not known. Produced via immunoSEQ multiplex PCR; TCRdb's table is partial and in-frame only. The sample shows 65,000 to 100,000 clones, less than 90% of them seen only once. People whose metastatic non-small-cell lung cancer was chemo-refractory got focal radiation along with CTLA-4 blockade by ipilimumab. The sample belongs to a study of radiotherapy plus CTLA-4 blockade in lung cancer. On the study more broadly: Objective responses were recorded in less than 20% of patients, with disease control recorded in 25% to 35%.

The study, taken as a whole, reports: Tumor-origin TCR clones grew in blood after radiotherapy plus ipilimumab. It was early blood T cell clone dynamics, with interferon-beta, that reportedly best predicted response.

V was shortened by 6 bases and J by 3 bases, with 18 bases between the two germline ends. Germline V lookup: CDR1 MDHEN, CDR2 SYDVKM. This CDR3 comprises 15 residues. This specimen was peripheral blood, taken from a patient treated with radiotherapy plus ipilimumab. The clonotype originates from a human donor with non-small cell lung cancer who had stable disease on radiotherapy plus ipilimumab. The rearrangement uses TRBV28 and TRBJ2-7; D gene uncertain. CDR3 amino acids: CASRQRGPGFYEQYF. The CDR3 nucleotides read TGTGCCAGCAGGCAACGAGGACCAGGTTTCTACGAGCAGTACTTC.